Presented here are 17 T cell receptor beta chains from one specimen sequenced in a study of Tregs in tolerant kidney transplant recipients. What these receptors recognize is not known. Measured with immunoSEQ multiplex PCR; TCRdb has only the in-frame clones, and not every one. The repertoire consists of about 11,000 clones, with approximately 90% occurring once and the leading ten covering more than 4.5%. The sequenced sample was Tregs from blood cultured with allogeneic cells, obtained before the transplant. The source of these receptors is a human patient who received a combined kidney and bone marrow transplant.

The V and J genes are TRBV6-9 and TRBJ1-6; D not certain. Trimming took 5 bases from V and 5 from J, leaving 10 bases between them. CDR3 length equals 14 residues. Germline lookup yields CDR1 MNHGY and CDR2 SVAAGI. The CDR3 protein is CASSPSFDNSPLHF. Here the CDR3 DNA reads TGTGCCAGCAGTCCCAGCTTTGATAATTCACCCCTCCACTTT.

The chain is built from TRBV5-4 and TRBJ1-1, with 8 bases fitting TRBD1. CDR3 length: 14 residues. V shed 4 bases, J shed 1 base, and the junction held 3 bases outside the gene matches. Germline V gene sequence: CDR1 SGHNT, CDR2 YYREEE (reference sequence). The CDR3 region has the DNA TGTGCCAGCAGCGCCACAGGGGGGAACACTGAAGCTTTCTTT. Translated, it gives CASSATGGNTEAFF.

This chain uses TRBV6-1 with TRBJ2-3; D gene unclear. This CDR3 comprises 12 residues. Germline assignment: CDR1 MNHNS and CDR2 SASEGT. The ends were cut back, 7 bases at V and 3 bases at J, with 8 bases in the middle. CDR3 in DNA: TGTGCCAGCAAACCTTTTACAGATACGCAGTATTTT. The encoded protein is CASKPFTDTQYF.

V and J are TRBV13 and TRBJ1-2; D possibly corresponds to TRBD1 (6 bases). Trimming took off 5 bases at V and 4 bases at J, with 20 bases between the two ends. The CDR3 length is 16 residues. Germline values: CDR1 PRHDT, CDR2 FYEKMQ (reference sequence). The CDR3 sequence: CASSPGGTQVPYGYTF. The CDR3 region has the DNA TGTGCCAGCAGCCCCGGCGGGACACAGGTGCCCTATGGCTACACCTTC.

CDR3 DNA: TGTGCCAGCAGTCCGCTTTTCGTTTGGGACAGGGGTTTGAAGGGTCAGCCCCAGCATTTT. This translates into CASSPLFVWDRGLKGQPQHF. The rearrangement joins TRBV28 to TRBJ1-5; 10 bases agree with TRBD1. Germline lookup yields CDR1 MDHEN and CDR2 SYDVKM. V trimming: 5 bases; J trimming: 6 bases; junction bases outside the gene matches: 22. The CDR3 length is 20 residues.

The chain combines TRBV9 with TRBJ2-5; D gene ambiguous. The CDR3 contains 17 residues. V lost 3 bases, J lost 5 bases, and 23 bases lay in between. Germline values: CDR1 SGDLS, CDR2 YYNGEE. The CDR3, as DNA: TGTGCCAGCAGCGACTACCCGACTCCCTCGATTGGTGAGACCCAGTACTTC. It encodes CASSDYPTPSIGETQYF.

The CDR3 region is CSAGPQGADTQYF. For the CDR3, the DNA is TGCAGCGCTGGCCCACAGGGAGCAGATACGCAGTATTTT. This chain connects TRBV29-1 to TRBJ2-3; tentative D call: TRBD1 (6 bases). The germline V gene encodes CDR1 SQVTM and CDR2 ANQGSEA. The CDR3 consists of 13 residues. V lost 7 bases and J 4 bases, leaving 15 bases between the germline ends.

The genes are TRBV29-1 and TRBJ1-1; unclear D gene. This CDR3 has 10 residues. CDR1 is SQVTM and CDR2 is ANQGSEA in the germline V gene. With 4 bases removed from V and 5 bases from J, the gap between germline ends came to 5 bases. In nucleotides, the CDR3 is TGCAGCGTTGGTAATACTGAAGCTTTCTTT. Amino acid sequence: CSVGNTEAFF.

V usage is TRBV5-1 and J usage is TRBJ2-7; D possibly matches TRBD1 or TRBD2 (6 bases each). CDR3 length: 14 amino acids. Germline loops: CDR1 SGHRS, CDR2 YFSETQ. The V end lost 6 bases, the J end lost 3 bases, and 16 bases lay between the germline ends. The CDR3 DNA reads as TGCGCCAGCACTTCCCCGGGGGCTGGCTACGAGCAGTACTTC. This codes for CASTSPGAGYEQYF.

This chain connects TRBV19 to TRBJ1-2; TRBD1 matches 7 bases. CDR1 is LNHDA and CDR2 is SQIVND in the germline V gene (reference sequence). J lost 5 bases, V lost 8 bases, and 8 bases had no gene match. This CDR3 region has 13 residues. The CDR3 DNA is TGTGCCAGTCGCCCGGGACAGTATTATGGCTACACCTTC. Translating gives CASRPGQYYGYTF.

V and J are TRBV5-1 and TRBJ1-2, with D uncertain. Germline CDR1 reads SGHRS; CDR2 reads YFSETQ. The CDR3 extends over 14 amino acids. V dropped 5 bases and J dropped 4 bases, with 15 bases sitting between them. CDR3 sequence reads: CASSPDAGLYGYTF. The CDR3 region has the DNA TGCGCCAGCAGTCCTGACGCAGGCCTCTATGGCTACACCTTC. The full variable domain, rest sourced from reference TRBV5-1 and TRBJ1-2, is KAGVTQTPRYLIKTRGQQVTLSCSPISGHRSVSWYQQTPGQGLQFLFEYFSETQRNKGNFPGRFSGRQFSNSRSEMNVSTLELGDSALYLCASSPDAGLYGYTFGSGTRLTVV.

This clone appeared a single time. The V call is TRBV18, the J call TRBJ2-3, with 7 bases aligning to TRBD2. The CDR3 loop spans 14 amino acids. Trimming took 6 bases from V and 5 from J; bases not matched to a gene: 8. In germline, CDR1 is KGHSH, CDR2 LQKENI. CDR3 nucleotides: TGTGCCAGCTCCGCGGGAGTGTCGGAAGATACGCAGTATTTT. Translation gives CASSAGVSEDTQYF.

There are a few counts of this clone. The V gene is TRBV4-2, the J gene TRBJ2-5, with 12 bases aligning to TRBD2. This CDR3 has 17 residues. V shed 0 bases and J 1 base; nucleotides not matched to a gene: 3. CDR1 is LGHNA and CDR2 is YNFKEQ in the germline V gene. CDR3 in amino acids: CASSQELAGGTQETQYF. CDR3 nucleotide sequence: TGTGCCAGCAGCCAAGAACTAGCGGGGGGAACCCAAGAGACCCAGTACTTC.

Only one count was recorded for this clone. The chain couples TRBV27 to TRBJ2-7; D may match TRBD1 or TRBD2 (5 bases each). Germline CDR1 and CDR2: MNHEY and SMNVEV (reference sequence). This CDR3 is 13 amino acids long. The V end was cut by 5 bases, the J end by 2 bases, with 10 bases between. The CDR3 here is CASSKWGPYEQYF. CDR3 DNA: TGTGCCAGCAGTAAGTGGGGACCCTACGAGCAGTACTTC.

The chain combines TRBV5-8 with TRBJ1-1; D is undetermined. Germline CDR1 and CDR2: SGHTS and YDEGEE. The CDR3 spans 16 residues. Trimming stripped 0 bases from V and 0 bases from J, with 12 bases between. The CDR3 coding sequence is TGTGCCAGCAGCTTGGAATTGGGCAGACTGAACACTGAAGCTTTCTTT. Protein: CASSLELGRLNTEAFF.

CDR3 DNA: TGTGCCATCAGTCCCTTAGGACAGGGTATAGAGACCCAGTACTTC. Translation: CAISPLGQGIETQYF. The genes are TRBV10-3 and TRBJ2-5; 8 bases map to TRBD1. V dropped 5 bases and J dropped 4; count of bases not matched to a gene: 9. Germline V gene sequence: CDR1 ENHRY, CDR2 SYGVKD. The CDR3 is made up of 15 amino acids.

The chain has TRBV7-2 and TRBJ2-3; 11 bases agree with TRBD2. The CDR3 has 17 amino acids. The V and J ends lost 4 bases and 6 bases, in that order; junction bases with no gene match: 12. The germline CDR1 and CDR2 sequences are SGHTA and FQGNSA. DNA for the CDR3: TGTGCCAGCAGCTACGGACTAGCGGGCCGGGGGGTGGATACGCAGTATTTT. It encodes CASSYGLAGRGVDTQYF.